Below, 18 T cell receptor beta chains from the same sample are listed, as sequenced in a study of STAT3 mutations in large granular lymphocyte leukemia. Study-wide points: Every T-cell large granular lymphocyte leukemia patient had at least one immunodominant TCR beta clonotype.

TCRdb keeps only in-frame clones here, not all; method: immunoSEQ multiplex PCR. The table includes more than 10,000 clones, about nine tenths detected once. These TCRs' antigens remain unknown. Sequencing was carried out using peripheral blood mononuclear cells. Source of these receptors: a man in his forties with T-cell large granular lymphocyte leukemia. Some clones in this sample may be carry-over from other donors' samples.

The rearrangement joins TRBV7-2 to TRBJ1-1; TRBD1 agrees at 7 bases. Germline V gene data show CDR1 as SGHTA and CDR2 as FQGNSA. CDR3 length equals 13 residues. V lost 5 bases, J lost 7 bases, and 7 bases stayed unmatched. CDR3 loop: CASSRGGLGEAFF. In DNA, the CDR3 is TGTGCCAGCAGCCGAGGGGGCTTGGGTGAAGCTTTCTTT.

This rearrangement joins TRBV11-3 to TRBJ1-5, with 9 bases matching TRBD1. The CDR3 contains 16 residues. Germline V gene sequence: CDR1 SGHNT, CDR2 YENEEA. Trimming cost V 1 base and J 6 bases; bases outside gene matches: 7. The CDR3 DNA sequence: TGTGCCAGCAGCTTAGTAGGGACAGGGATGTTTCAGCCCCAGCATTTT. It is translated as CASSLVGTGMFQPQHF.

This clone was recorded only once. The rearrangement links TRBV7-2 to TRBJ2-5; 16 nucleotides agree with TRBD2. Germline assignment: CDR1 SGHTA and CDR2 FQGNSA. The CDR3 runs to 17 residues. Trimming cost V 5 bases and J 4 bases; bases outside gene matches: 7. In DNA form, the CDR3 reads TGTGCCAGCAGCCCTCAAGGGACTAGCGGGGGGGGAGAGACCCAGTACTTC. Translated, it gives CASSPQGTSGGGETQYF.

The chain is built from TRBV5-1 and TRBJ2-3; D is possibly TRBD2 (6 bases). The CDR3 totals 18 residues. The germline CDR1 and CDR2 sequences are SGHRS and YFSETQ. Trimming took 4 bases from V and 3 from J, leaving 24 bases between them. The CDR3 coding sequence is TGCGCCAGCAGCCCCTTCGGAGGGGTCGGGTCCAGGACAGATACGCAGTATTTT. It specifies CASSPFGGVGSRTDTQYF.

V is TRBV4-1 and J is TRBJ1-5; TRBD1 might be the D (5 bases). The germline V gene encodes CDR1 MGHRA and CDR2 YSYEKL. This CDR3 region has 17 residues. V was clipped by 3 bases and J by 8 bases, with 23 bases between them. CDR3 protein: CASSHSGVPGTWEPQHF. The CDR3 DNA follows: TGCGCCAGCAGCCATTCTGGGGTTCCCGGGACCTGGGAGCCCCAGCATTTT.

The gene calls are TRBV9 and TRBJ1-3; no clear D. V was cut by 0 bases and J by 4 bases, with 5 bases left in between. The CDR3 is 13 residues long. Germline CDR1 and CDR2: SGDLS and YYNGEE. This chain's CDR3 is CASSVEGGNTIYF. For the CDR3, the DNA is TGTGCCAGCAGCGTAGAAGGGGGAAACACCATATATTTT.

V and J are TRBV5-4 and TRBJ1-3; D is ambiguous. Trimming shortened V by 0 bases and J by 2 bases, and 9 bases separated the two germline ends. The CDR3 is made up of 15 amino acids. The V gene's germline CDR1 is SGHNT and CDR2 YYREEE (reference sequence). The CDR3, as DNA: TGTGCCAGCAGCTTGGACCGAGACACTGGAAACACCATATATTTT. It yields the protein CASSLDRDTGNTIYF.

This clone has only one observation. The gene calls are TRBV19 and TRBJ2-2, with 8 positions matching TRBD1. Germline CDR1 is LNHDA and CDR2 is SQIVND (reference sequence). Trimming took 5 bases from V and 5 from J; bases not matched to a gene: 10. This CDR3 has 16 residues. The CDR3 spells CASSLSDRAYTGELFF. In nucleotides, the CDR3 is TGTGCCAGTAGTCTCTCGGACAGGGCTTATACCGGGGAGCTGTTTTTT.

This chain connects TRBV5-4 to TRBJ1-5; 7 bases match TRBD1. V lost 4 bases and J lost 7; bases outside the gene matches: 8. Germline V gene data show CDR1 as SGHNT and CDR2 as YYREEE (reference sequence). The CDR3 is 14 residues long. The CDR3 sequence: CASSADRVAQPQHF. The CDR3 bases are TGTGCCAGCAGCGCCGACAGGGTTGCGCAGCCCCAGCATTTT.

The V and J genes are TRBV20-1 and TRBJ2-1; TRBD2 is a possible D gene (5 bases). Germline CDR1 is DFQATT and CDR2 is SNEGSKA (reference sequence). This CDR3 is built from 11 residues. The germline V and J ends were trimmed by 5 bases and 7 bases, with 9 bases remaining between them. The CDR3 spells CSALLENEQFF. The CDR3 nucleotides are TGCAGTGCTCTACTAGAGAATGAGCAGTTCTTC.

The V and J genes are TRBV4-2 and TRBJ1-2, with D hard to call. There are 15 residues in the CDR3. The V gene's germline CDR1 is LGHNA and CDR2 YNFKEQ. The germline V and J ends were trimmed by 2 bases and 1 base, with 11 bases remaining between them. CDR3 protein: CASSQSTQVNYGYTF. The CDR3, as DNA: TGTGCCAGCAGCCAAAGTACACAAGTTAACTATGGCTACACCTTC.

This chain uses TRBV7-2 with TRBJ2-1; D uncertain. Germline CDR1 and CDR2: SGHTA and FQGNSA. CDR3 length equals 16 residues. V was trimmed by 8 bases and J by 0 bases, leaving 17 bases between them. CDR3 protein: CASRTPGPSSYNEQFF. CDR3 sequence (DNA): TGTGCCAGCCGCACTCCAGGACCAAGCTCCTACAATGAGCAGTTCTTC. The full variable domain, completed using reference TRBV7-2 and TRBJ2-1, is GAGVSQSPSNKVTEKGKDVELRCDPISGHTALYWYRQSLGQGLEFLIYFQGNSAPDKSGLPSDRFSAERTGGSVSTLTIQRTQQEDSAVYLCASRTPGPSSYNEQFFGPGTRLTVL.

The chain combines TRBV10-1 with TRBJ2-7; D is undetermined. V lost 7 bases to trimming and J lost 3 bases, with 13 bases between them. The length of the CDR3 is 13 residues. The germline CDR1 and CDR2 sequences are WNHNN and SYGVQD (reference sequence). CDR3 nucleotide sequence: TGCGCCAGCAACGGACGGAAAAGCTACGAGCAGTACTTC. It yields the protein CASNGRKSYEQYF.

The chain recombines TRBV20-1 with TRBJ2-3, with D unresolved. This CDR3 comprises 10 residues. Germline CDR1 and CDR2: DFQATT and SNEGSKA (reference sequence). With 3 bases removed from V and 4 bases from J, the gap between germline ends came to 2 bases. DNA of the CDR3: TGCAGTGCTAGGGCAGATACGCAGTATTTT. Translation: CSARADTQYF.

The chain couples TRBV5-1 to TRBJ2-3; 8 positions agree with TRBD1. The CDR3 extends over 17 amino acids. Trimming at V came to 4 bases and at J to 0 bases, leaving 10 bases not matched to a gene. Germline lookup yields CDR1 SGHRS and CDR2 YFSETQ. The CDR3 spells CASSAGQGSYSTDTQYF. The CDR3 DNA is TGCGCCAGCAGCGCAGGACAGGGATCTTATAGCACAGATACGCAGTATTTT.

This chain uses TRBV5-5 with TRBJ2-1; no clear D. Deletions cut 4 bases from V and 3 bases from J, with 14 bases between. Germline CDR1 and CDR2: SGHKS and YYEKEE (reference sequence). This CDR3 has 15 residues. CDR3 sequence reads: CASSPWAVDYNEQFF. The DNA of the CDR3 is TGTGCCAGCAGCCCTTGGGCAGTGGACTACAATGAGCAGTTCTTC. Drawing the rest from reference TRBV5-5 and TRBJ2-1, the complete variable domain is DAGVTQSPTHLIKTRGQQVTLRCSPISGHKSVSWYQQVLGQGPQFIFQYYEKEERGRGNFPDRFSARQFPNYSSELNVNALLLGDSALYLCASSPWAVDYNEQFFGPGTRLTVL.

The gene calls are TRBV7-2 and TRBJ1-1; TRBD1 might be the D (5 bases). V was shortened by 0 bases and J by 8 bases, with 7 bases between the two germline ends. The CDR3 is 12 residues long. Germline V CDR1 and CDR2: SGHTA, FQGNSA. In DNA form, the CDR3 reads TGTGCCAGCAGCTTAGCCGGGACCGAAGCTTTCTTT. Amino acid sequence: CASSLAGTEAFF.

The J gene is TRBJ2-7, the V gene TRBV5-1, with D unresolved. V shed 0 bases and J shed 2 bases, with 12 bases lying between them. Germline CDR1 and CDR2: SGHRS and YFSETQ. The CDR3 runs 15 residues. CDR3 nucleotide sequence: TGCGCCAGCAGCTTGGACAGTGCAAGAACCTACGAGCAGTACTTC. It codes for CASSLDSARTYEQYF. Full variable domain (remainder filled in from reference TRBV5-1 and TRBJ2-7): KAGVTQTPRYLIKTRGQQVTLSCSPISGHRSVSWYQQTPGQGLQFLFEYFSETQRNKGNFPGRFSGRQFSNSRSEMNVSTLELGDSALYLCASSLDSARTYEQYFGPGTRLTVT.